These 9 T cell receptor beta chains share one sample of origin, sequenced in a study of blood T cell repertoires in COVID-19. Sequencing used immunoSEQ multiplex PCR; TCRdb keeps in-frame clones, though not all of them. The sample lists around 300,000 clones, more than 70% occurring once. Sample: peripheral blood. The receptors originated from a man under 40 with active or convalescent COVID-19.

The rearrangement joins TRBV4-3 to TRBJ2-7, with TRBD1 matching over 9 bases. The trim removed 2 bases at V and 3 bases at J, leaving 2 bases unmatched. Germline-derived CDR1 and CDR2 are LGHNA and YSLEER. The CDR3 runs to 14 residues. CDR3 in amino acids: CASSQTDRGYEQYF. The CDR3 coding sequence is TGCGCCAGCAGCCAAACGGACAGGGGCTACGAGCAGTACTTC.

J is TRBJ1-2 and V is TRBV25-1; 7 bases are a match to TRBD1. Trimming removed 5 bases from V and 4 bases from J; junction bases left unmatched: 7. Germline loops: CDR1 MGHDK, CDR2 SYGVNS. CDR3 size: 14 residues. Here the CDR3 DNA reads TGTGCCAGCAGTCACAGGGGTAATGGCTATGGCTACACCTTC. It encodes CASSHRGNGYGYTF.

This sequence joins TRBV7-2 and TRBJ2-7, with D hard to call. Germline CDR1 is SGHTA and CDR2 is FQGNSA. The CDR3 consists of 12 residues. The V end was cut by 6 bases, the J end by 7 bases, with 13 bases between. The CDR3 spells CASRLHEGEQYF. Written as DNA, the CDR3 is TGTGCCAGCAGACTACACGAAGGAGAGCAGTACTTC. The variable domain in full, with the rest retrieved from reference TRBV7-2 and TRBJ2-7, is GAGVSQSPSNKVTEKGKDVELRCDPISGHTALYWYRQSLGQGLEFLIYFQGNSAPDKSGLPSDRFSAERTGGSVSTLTIQRTQQEDSAVYLCASRLHEGEQYFGPGTRLTVT.

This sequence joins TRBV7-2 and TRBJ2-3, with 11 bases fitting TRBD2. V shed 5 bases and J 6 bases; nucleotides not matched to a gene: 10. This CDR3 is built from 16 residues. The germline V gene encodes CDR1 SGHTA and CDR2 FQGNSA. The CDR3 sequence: CASSGRLAGTPDTQYF. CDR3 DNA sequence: TGTGCCAGCAGCGGGAGACTAGCGGGAACCCCGGATACGCAGTATTTT.

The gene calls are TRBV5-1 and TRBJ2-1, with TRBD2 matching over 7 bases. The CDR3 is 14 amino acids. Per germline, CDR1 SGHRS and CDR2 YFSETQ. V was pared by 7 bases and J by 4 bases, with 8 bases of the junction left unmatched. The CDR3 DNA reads TGCGCCAGCCGTACCGCGGGGGAATACAATGAGCAGTTCTTC. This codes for CASRTAGEYNEQFF. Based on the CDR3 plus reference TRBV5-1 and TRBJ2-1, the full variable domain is KAGVTQTPRYLIKTRGQQVTLSCSPISGHRSVSWYQQTPGQGLQFLFEYFSETQRNKGNFPGRFSGRQFSNSRSEMNVSTLELGDSALYLCASRTAGEYNEQFFGPGTRLTVL.

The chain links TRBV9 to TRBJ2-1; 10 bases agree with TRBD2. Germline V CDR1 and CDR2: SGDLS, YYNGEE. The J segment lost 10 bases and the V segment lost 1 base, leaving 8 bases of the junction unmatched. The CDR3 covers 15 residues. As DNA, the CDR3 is TGTGCCAGCAGCGTACAGCGGGAGGGCCTGGACGAGCAGTTCTTC. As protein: CASSVQREGLDEQFF.

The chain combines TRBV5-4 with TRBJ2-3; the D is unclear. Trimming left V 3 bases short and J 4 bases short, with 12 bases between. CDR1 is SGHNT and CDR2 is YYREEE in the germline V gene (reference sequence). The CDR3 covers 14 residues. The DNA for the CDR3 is TGTGCCAGCAGCTCCCCCGACACACCAGATACGCAGTATTTT. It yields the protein CASSSPDTPDTQYF.

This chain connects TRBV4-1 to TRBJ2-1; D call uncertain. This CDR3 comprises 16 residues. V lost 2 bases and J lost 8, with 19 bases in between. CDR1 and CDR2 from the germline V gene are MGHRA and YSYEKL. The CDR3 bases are TGCGCCAGCAGCCAATCCCCCAGGTCTAAAGGCGATGAGCAGTTCTTC. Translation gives CASSQSPRSKGDEQFF.

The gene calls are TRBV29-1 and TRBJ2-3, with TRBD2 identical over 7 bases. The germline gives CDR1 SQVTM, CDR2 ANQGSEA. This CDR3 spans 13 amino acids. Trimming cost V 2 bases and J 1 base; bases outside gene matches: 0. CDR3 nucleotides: TGCAGCGTTGAAAGCGGGGGCACAGATACGCAGTATTTT. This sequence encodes CSVESGGTDTQYF.